The 10 T cell receptor beta chains listed next were all sequenced from one sample in a study of cytomegalovirus exposure and HLA in healthy donors. Both 60 Vbeta primers and 13 Jbeta primers went into the PCR. Clones were sequenced by immunoSEQ multiplex PCR, and TCRdb holds only the in-frame ones, with some missing. Of some 140,000 clones detected, more than 75% appear once; the ten largest clones hold around 1%. Input material: PBMCs. The receptors originated from a male donor in good health and CMV-seronegative.

The chain is built from TRBV11-2 and TRBJ1-6, with D unresolved. CDR1 SGHAT and CDR2 FQNNGV come from the germline V gene. The CDR3 runs 14 residues. Trimming removed 8 bases from V and 3 bases from J, with 11 bases in between. The CDR3 coding sequence is TGTGCCAGCCGTCAGACATTCTATAATTCACCCCTCCACTTT. Protein product: CASRQTFYNSPLHF.

This chain connects TRBV2 to TRBJ1-5; TRBD1 aligns across 9 bases. The CDR3 is 15 residues long. CDR1 and CDR2 from the germline V gene are SNHLY and FYNNEI. Trimming cost V 3 bases and J 6 bases; bases outside gene matches: 6. This CDR3 reads CASSEGVTGGQPQHF. CDR3 in DNA: TGTGCCAGCAGTGAGGGGGTGACAGGGGGTCAGCCCCAGCATTTT. The full variable domain, its missing parts supplied by reference TRBV2 and TRBJ1-5, is EPEVTQTPSHQVTQMGQEVILRCVPISNHLYFYWYRQILGQKVEFLVSFYNNEISEKSEIFDDQFSVERPDGSNFTLKIRSTKLEDSAMYFCASSEGVTGGQPQHFGDGTRLSIL.

The genes are TRBV6-5 and TRBJ2-5; 9 bases line up with TRBD1. TRBJ2-7 matches the DNA end more closely, so the J call is doubtful. Germline loops: CDR1 MNHEY, CDR2 SVGAGI. This CDR3 region has 14 residues. CDR3 amino acids: CASSSGTGYYEQYF. As DNA, the CDR3 is TGTGCCAGCAGCTCCGGGACAGGGTACTACGAGCAGTACTTC.

This chain uses TRBV5-6 with TRBJ2-7, with 11 nucleotides matching TRBD1. Germline CDR1 and CDR2: SGHDT and YYEEEE. The CDR3 covers 15 residues. The V and J ends lost 2 bases and 7 bases, in that order; junction bases with no gene match: 8. The DNA for the CDR3 is TGTGCCAGCAGCTTTAGGACAGGGGGCTGGCGGGAGCAGTACTTC. Protein product: CASSFRTGGWREQYF.

A single count supports this clone. The chain combines TRBV7-2 with TRBJ2-2; 9 nucleotides agree with TRBD1. Per germline, CDR1 SGHTA and CDR2 FQGNSA. The CDR3 runs 16 residues. V trimming: 7 bases; J trimming: 4 bases; junction bases outside the gene matches: 10. The CDR3 protein is CASILTGTGSTGELFF. The CDR3 region has the DNA TGTGCCAGCATCCTTACCGGGACAGGGAGCACCGGGGAGCTGTTTTTT.

The chain joins TRBV7-2 to TRBJ2-5, with D tentatively TRBD1 (7 bases). Germline CDR1 and CDR2: SGHTA and FQGNSA. V was cut by 6 bases and J by 7 bases, with 18 bases left in between. The CDR3 contains 14 residues. The CDR3 here is CASRVTGRLGTQYF. The CDR3 region has the DNA TGTGCCAGCAGGGTGACAGGGAGGTTGGGGACCCAGTACTTC.

This clone was seen a single time. This chain links TRBV11-2 with TRBJ2-2, with a possible D match to TRBD2 (6 bases). Germline values: CDR1 SGHAT, CDR2 FQNNGV. Trimming removed 0 bases from V and 2 bases from J, with 7 bases in between. The CDR3 length is 15 residues. The CDR3 coding sequence is TGTGCCAGCAGCTTAGAGGGGGGTAACACCGGGGAGCTGTTTTTT. Protein product: CASSLEGGNTGELFF.

In this sample, this clone turned up a few times. The V gene is TRBV19, the J gene TRBJ2-7, with 8 bases fitting TRBD1. The CDR3 totals 13 residues. Germline V CDR1 and CDR2: LNHDA, SQIVND (reference sequence). Losses at the gene ends were 8 bases for V and 3 bases for J; bases not matched to a gene: 6. CDR3 amino acids: CASSGQGHYEQYF. DNA for the CDR3: TGTGCCAGTTCCGGACAGGGCCACTACGAGCAGTACTTC.

The rearrangement links TRBV10-3 to TRBJ2-3, with 8 bases that match TRBD1. CDR1 is ENHRY and CDR2 is SYGVKD in the germline V gene. This CDR3 region has 15 residues. The junction had 3 bases not matched to a gene; V was cut back by 3 bases and J by 1 base. Here the CDR3 DNA reads TGTGCCATCAGTGACCCGACAGGGGGCACAGATACGCAGTATTTT. Encoded protein: CAISDPTGGTDTQYF.

The rearrangement joins TRBV19 to TRBJ2-5; D might be TRBD2 (6 bases). CDR1 LNHDA and CDR2 SQIVND come from the germline V gene (reference sequence). V lost 6 bases and J 5 bases, leaving 13 bases between the germline ends. The CDR3 runs to 13 residues. The CDR3 DNA is TGTGCCAGTAGGACGCCGGCGGGGGAGACCCAGTACTTC. This gives the protein CASRTPAGETQYF. Filled out from reference TRBV19 and TRBJ2-5, the complete variable domain reads DGGITQSPKYLFRKEGQNVTLSCEQNLNHDAMYWYRQDPGQGLRLIYYSQIVNDFQKGDIAEGYSVSREKKESFPLTVTSAQKNPTAFYLCASRTPAGETQYFGPGTRLLVL.